The 16 T cell receptor beta chains in this list originate from one sample, sequenced in a study of CD8+CD57+ T cells in acquired aplastic anemia listed by TCRdb under 2018. Data came from an Illumina HiSeq 2000. TCR beta VDJ combination and CDR3 sequence profiling used genomic DNA as the template. TCRdb reran the public reads through fastp at Q25 and MiXCR, keeping productive beta chains. CDR3 protein duplicates are merged, each entry listing the most common genes and DNA. The sample profile shows around 190,000 distinct CDR3 sequences; about half of them were found once. Clones ranked in the top ten supply approximately 13% of the sample. Flow cytometry had shown CD8+CD57+ cell expansion in the patients selected for sequencing. The sequencing input was sorted CD4+, CD8+, or CD8+CD57+ T cells (not recorded which) from PBMCs. All receptors derive from a human donor with aplastic anemia.

The chain combines TRBV20-1 with TRBJ2-3, with D maybe TRBD2 (5 bases). This CDR3 has 20 residues. Germline CDR1 reads DFQATT; CDR2 reads SNEGSKA (reference sequence). Between the trimmed V and J ends, which lost 0 bases and 4 bases, there was a span of 29 bases. The CDR3 nucleotides are TGCAGTGCTAGAGAGATGAGGCCCTTGGTCGGACTTTTGGCCTCAGATACGCAGTATTTT. Protein product: CSAREMRPLVGLLASDTQYF.

The count of this clonotype is one. The chain uses TRBV19 and TRBJ1-2; no definite D call. Germline assignment: CDR1 LNHDA and CDR2 SQIVND (reference sequence). The CDR3 has 9 amino acids. The V end was cut by 11 bases, the J end by 3 bases, with 4 bases between. In nucleotides, the CDR3 is TGTGCCCGCCACTATGGCTACACCTTC. It specifies CARHYGYTF.

The chain carries TRBV10-1 and TRBJ1-4, with D possibly matching TRBD1 (5 bases). The CDR3 totals 15 residues. Germline V gives CDR1 WNHNN, CDR2 SYGVQD (reference sequence). Trimming cost V 0 bases and J 5 bases, with 10 bases left between them. CDR3 sequence: CASSESDSNNEKLFF. The CDR3 DNA sequence: TGCGCCAGCAGTGAGTCTGACAGCAACAATGAAAAACTGTTTTTT.

This clonotype was detected many times. The rearrangement links TRBV5-1 to TRBJ2-7; TRBD2 aligns across 8 bases. J gave up 6 bases and V 1 base, and 3 bases lay outside the gene matches. Per germline, CDR1 SGHRS and CDR2 YFSETQ. The CDR3 length is 13 residues. The CDR3 loop is CASSLRLAGEQYF. The CDR3 DNA reads TGCGCCAGCAGCTTGAGGCTAGCGGGCGAGCAGTACTTC.

The chain employs TRBV20-1 and TRBJ2-7; no definite D call. Germline values: CDR1 DFQATT, CDR2 SNEGSKA (reference sequence). V dropped 3 bases and J dropped 6 bases, with 15 bases sitting between them. CDR3 size: 13 residues. This CDR3 reads CSASKGGPGEQYF. The CDR3 DNA reads TGCAGTGCTAGTAAGGGCGGACCGGGCGAGCAGTACTTC.

This clonotype was recorded a few times. The chain has TRBV6-1 and TRBJ1-4; D gene ambiguous. The CDR3 is 14 residues long. The germline V gene encodes CDR1 MNHNS and CDR2 SASEGT. The V end lost 2 bases, the J end lost 2 bases, and 6 bases lay between the germline ends. CDR3 sequence: CASSEQLTNEKLFF. The CDR3 DNA sequence: TGTGCCAGCAGTGAACAGCTTACTAATGAAAAACTGTTTTTT.

This clonotype appeared many times. The genes are TRBV5-1 and TRBJ1-2; no reliable D call. The V gene lost 0 bases and the J gene lost 8 bases, with 14 bases spanning the gap. Germline V lookup: CDR1 SGHRS, CDR2 YFSETQ. The CDR3 loop spans 14 amino acids. CDR3 nucleotide sequence: TGCGCCAGCAGCTTGGGTTCATCGGGGTTGGGCTACACCTTC. Amino acids: CASSLGSSGLGYTF. The variable domain in full, completed from reference TRBV5-1 and TRBJ1-2, reads KAGVTQTPRYLIKTRGQQVTLSCSPISGHRSVSWYQQTPGQGLQFLFEYFSETQRNKGNFPGRFSGRQFSNSRSEMNVSTLELGDSALYLCASSLGSSGLGYTFGSGTRLTVV.

In its sample, this clonotype was seen many times. This chain connects TRBV24-1 to TRBJ2-3; 7 bases match TRBD1. The CDR3 runs 13 residues. Per the germline V gene, CDR1 is KGHDR and CDR2 is SFDVKD. Trimming removed 3 bases from V and 13 bases from J; junction bases left unmatched: 9. The CDR3 protein is CATSDGPGGSEYF. CDR3 bases: TGTGCCACCAGTGATGGCCCAGGGGGATCTGAGTATTTT.

V is TRBV19 and J is TRBJ2-7; tentatively, D is TRBD1 (6 bases). Trimming shortened V by 3 bases and J by 2 bases, and 14 bases separated the two germline ends. Germline CDR1 and CDR2: LNHDA and SQIVND (reference sequence). The CDR3 length is 15 residues. CDR3 region: CASSIASGQTYEQYF. Here the CDR3 DNA reads TGTGCCAGTAGTATTGCCTCCGGACAGACCTACGAGCAGTACTTC.

The chain carries TRBV5-4 and TRBJ2-1, with 9 nucleotides matching TRBD2. The V segment lost 3 bases and the J segment 4 bases; nucleotides outside the gene matches: 5. This CDR3 comprises 15 residues. Germline-derived CDR1 and CDR2 are SGHNT and YYREEE (reference sequence). CDR3 in amino acids: CASSSVTSGYNEQFF. The DNA for the CDR3 is TGTGCCAGCAGCTCCGTGACTAGCGGATACAATGAGCAGTTCTTC.

The J gene is TRBJ2-7, the V gene TRBV10-2, with 9 bases lining up with TRBD1. The CDR3 is 14 residues long. V shed 4 bases and J 7 bases; nucleotides not matched to a gene: 8. CDR1 and CDR2 from the germline V gene are WSHSY and SAAADI. The CDR3 DNA sequence: TGCGCCAGCAGTGCGTTCGGGACAGGGCAGGAGCAGTACTTC. Protein sequence: CASSAFGTGQEQYF.

This rearrangement joins TRBV20-1 to TRBJ2-7; D may be TRBD1 or TRBD2 (5 bases each). The V gene lost 0 bases and the J gene lost 3 bases, with 18 bases spanning the gap. This CDR3 is 16 amino acids long. Germline V gene data show CDR1 as DFQATT and CDR2 as SNEGSKA (reference sequence). DNA of the CDR3: TGCAGTGCTAGAGATTCTCGGGGCGCCTACGTCTACGAGCAGTACTTC. It encodes CSARDSRGAYVYEQYF.

Ten or more counts support this clonotype. This rearrangement joins TRBV7-6 to TRBJ1-3; 11 bases are a match to TRBD1. Per the germline V gene, CDR1 is SGHVS and CDR2 is FNYEAQ. This CDR3 is built from 16 residues. Losses at the gene ends were 5 bases for V and 7 bases for J; bases not matched to a gene: 10. CDR3 residues: CASSPGQGASRNTIYF. The CDR3 DNA reads TGTGCCAGCAGCCCCGGACAGGGGGCGTCTCGTAACACCATATATTTT.

A note on this clonotype: A read error is possible here, since a much larger clone lies one base away. The chain couples TRBV4-2 to TRBJ2-3; TRBD2 aligns across 7 bases. The V gene's germline CDR1 is LGHNA and CDR2 YNFKEQ. J gave up 9 bases and V 1 base, and 7 bases lay outside the gene matches. The CDR3 is 14 amino acids. CDR3 sequence (DNA): TGTGCCAGCAGCCAAGCTCCGGGGGGAGAGACGCAGTATTTT. Translating it yields CASSQAPGGETQYF.

This clonotype appeared many times. This chain uses TRBV12-3 or TRBV12-4 with TRBJ2-1; the D gene is possibly TRBD2 (5 bases). This CDR3 is 15 amino acids long. V dropped 5 bases and J dropped 6 bases, with 17 bases sitting between them. The CDR3 bases are TGTGCCAGCAGTCTTCCGGGGATATCTCCCAATGAGCAGTTCTTC. Translation gives CASSLPGISPNEQFF.

To note about this clonotype: One base away lies a much larger clone, so this may be a sequencing read error. This chain connects TRBV14 to TRBJ2-7; the D gene is possibly TRBD1 (6 bases). Germline V lookup: CDR1 SGHDN, CDR2 FVKESK. The V end lost 2 bases, the J end lost 10 bases, and 27 bases lay between the germline ends. The CDR3 runs 17 residues. The CDR3 region has the DNA TGTGCCAGCAGCCAAATGGGTCGGGACAAGGCTCCTCCCGATCAGTACTTC. Amino acid sequence: CASSQMGRDKAPPDQYF.